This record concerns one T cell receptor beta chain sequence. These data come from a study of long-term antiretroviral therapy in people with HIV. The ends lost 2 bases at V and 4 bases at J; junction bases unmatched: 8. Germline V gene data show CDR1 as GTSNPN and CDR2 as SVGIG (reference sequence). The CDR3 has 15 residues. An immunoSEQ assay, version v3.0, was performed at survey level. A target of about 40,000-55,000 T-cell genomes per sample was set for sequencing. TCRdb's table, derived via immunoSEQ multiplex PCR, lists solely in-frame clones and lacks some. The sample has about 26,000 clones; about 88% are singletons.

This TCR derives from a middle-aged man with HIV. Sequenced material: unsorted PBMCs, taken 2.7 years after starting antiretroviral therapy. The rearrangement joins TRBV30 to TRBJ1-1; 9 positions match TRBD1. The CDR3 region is CAWSPTTGGITEAFF. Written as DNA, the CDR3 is TGTGCCTGGAGTCCAACGACAGGGGGGATCACTGAAGCTTTCTTT.